Below, 21 T cell receptor beta chains from the same sample are listed, as sequenced in a study of blood T cells in healthy people across ages. The second PCR ran about 6 to 12 cycles with a sample-barcoded 5' primer and J-beta primers. TCRdb re-derived calls from the 5' RACE reads in MiXCR, one entry per CDR3 protein. The top ten clones hold more than 3% of a sample with under 800,000 distinct CDR3 sequences, roughly 21% of them seen once. Material: blood. The receptors originated from a man aged 65 to 79 in good health.

The V call is TRBV7-6, the J call TRBJ2-5; D assignment may be TRBD1 or TRBD2 (5 bases each). The end of the DNA fits TRBJ2-7 better, so the J call may be wrong. This CDR3 contains 16 residues. Per germline, CDR1 SGHVS and CDR2 FNYEAQ. Here the CDR3 DNA reads TGTGCCAGCAGCTTAGGGTACGGGACCGGGTCCTACGAGCAGTACTTC. It is translated as CASSLGYGTGSYEQYF.

In this sample, this clonotype turned up many times. V is TRBV12-3 or TRBV12-4 and J is TRBJ1-1; maybe TRBD1 (5 bases). This CDR3 has 13 amino acids. Deletions cut 2 bases from V and 4 bases from J, with 8 bases between. In nucleotides, the CDR3 is TGTGCCAGCAGTTTACAGGGATCCACTGAAGCTTTCTTT. Translating it yields CASSLQGSTEAFF.

This clonotype was seen a handful of times. The junction and the germline gene differ at one end; a read error may be behind it. The rearrangement joins TRBV4-1 to TRBJ2-3; 9 bases line up with TRBD1. Germline CDR1 MGHRA, CDR2 YSYEKL. This CDR3 spans 16 amino acids. The CDR3: CASSRPDRGLSDTQYF. The CDR3, as DNA: TGCGCCAGCAGCCGACCCGACAGGGGGTTATCAGATACGCAGTACTTT.

This chain joins TRBV6-1 and TRBJ2-3; possibly TRBD1 or TRBD2 for D (5 bases each). The V gene's germline CDR1 is MNHNS and CDR2 SASEGT. The CDR3 spans 17 residues. The V and J ends lost 0 bases and 5 bases respectively, with 18 bases between them. In DNA form, the CDR3 reads TGTGCCAGCAGTGAAGCAGGCCTCGGGACCCACAAAGATACGCAGTATTTT. Protein sequence: CASSEAGLGTHKDTQYF.

This chain links TRBV5-6 with TRBJ1-6, with 7 bases fitting TRBD1. The germline V gene has CDR1 SGHDT and CDR2 YYEEEE. This CDR3 is 16 amino acids long. V lost 1 base and J lost 7; bases outside the gene matches: 8. For the CDR3, the DNA is TGTGCCAGCAGCTTGAGGCGGGACAGCTTCAATTCACCCCTCCACTTT. It codes for CASSLRRDSFNSPLHF.

This clonotype showed up just a few times. This chain uses TRBV12-3 or TRBV12-4 with TRBJ2-5; 9 bases agree with TRBD2. Near its end, the DNA agrees better with TRBJ2-1, so the J call may be wrong. This CDR3 spans 15 amino acids. The DNA for the CDR3 is TGTGCCAGCAGTCCTCGGACTAGCGTCAACAATGAGCAGTTCTTC. Protein: CASSPRTSVNNEQFF.

The chain has TRBV18 and TRBJ2-2, with 9 bases fitting TRBD2. The junction had 5 bases not matched to a gene; V was cut back by 3 bases and J by 3 bases. CDR1 and CDR2 from the germline V gene are KGHSH and LQKENI. This CDR3 has 16 amino acids. The CDR3 nucleotides read TGTGCCAGCTCACCTCAATTAGCGGGAGACACCGGGGAGCTGTTTTTT. Translating gives CASSPQLAGDTGELFF.

This clonotype was detected only a few times. V usage is TRBV20-1 and J usage is TRBJ2-7; 11 bases line up with TRBD2. Unmatched junction bases numbered 8, after V lost 1 base and J lost 3 bases. Per the germline V gene, CDR1 is DFQATT and CDR2 is SNEGSKA (reference sequence). The CDR3 length is 16 residues. The CDR3 region has the DNA TGCAGTGCTAGAGGGTGGCTAGCGGGAGGTAGCTACGAGCAGTACTTC. Its protein product is CSARGWLAGGSYEQYF.

The V call is TRBV2, the J call TRBJ1-1; TRBD1 matches 8 bases. Trimming cost V 6 bases and J 4 bases; bases outside gene matches: 4. The CDR3 covers 13 residues. The V gene's germline CDR1 is SNHLY and CDR2 FYNNEI. The DNA for the CDR3 is TGTGCCAGCAGGACAGGGGAGGTCACTGAAGCTTTCTTT. Protein product: CASRTGEVTEAFF.

The chain combines TRBV29-1 with TRBJ2-3, with a possible D match to TRBD2 (5 bases). The CDR3 runs to 12 residues. V lost 8 bases and J lost 1, with 10 bases in between. The germline V gene has CDR1 SQVTM and CDR2 ANQGSEA. CDR3 in amino acids: CSLTTGTDTQYF. DNA of the CDR3: TGCAGCCTGACTACAGGCACAGATACGCAGTATTTT.

This clonotype turned up a few times. The J gene is TRBJ2-2, the V gene TRBV20-1; D possibly corresponds to TRBD1 (5 bases). The V end was cut by 5 bases, the J end by 0 bases, with 16 bases between. Germline V gene sequence: CDR1 DFQATT, CDR2 SNEGSKA (reference sequence). The CDR3 covers 16 residues. CDR3 residues: CSASDRHKANTGELFF. The CDR3 DNA reads TGCAGTGCTTCCGACAGACACAAAGCGAACACCGGGGAGCTGTTTTTT.

The chain carries TRBV19 and TRBJ2-7, with D hard to call. The CDR3 covers 15 residues. Trimming left V 1 base short and J 6 bases short, with 16 bases between. Germline-derived CDR1 and CDR2 are LNHDA and SQIVND (reference sequence). This CDR3 reads CASSIGARTPREQYF. As DNA, the CDR3 is TGTGCCAGTAGTATAGGGGCCCGGACCCCTCGCGAGCAGTACTTC.

In this sample, this clonotype turned up many times. The chain uses TRBV25-1 and TRBJ2-5, with D possibly TRBD1 on 6 matching bases. Deletions cut 3 bases from V and 5 bases from J, with 16 bases between. CDR3 length equals 15 residues. Germline CDR1 MGHDK, CDR2 SYGVNS. CDR3 in amino acids: CASSDLRDNRETQYF. CDR3 coding DNA: TGTGCCAGCAGTGACCTCCGGGACAACCGCGAGACCCAGTACTTC.

J is TRBJ2-7 and V is TRBV28; either TRBD1 or TRBD2 may fit D (6 bases each). Germline V gives CDR1 MDHEN, CDR2 SYDVKM. This CDR3 comprises 14 residues. The V end was cut by 7 bases, the J end by 4 bases, with 17 bases between. The CDR3 DNA follows: TGTGCCAGCACGACGGGGCAGGGGACTTACGAGCAGTACTTC. Translation gives CASTTGQGTYEQYF.

This chain links TRBV7-9 with TRBJ1-1; D is ambiguous. The V end was cut by 3 bases, the J end by 10 bases, with 9 bases between. Germline V CDR1 and CDR2: SEHNR, FQNEAQ (reference sequence). The CDR3 loop spans 11 amino acids. The CDR3 reads CASSFDVGAFF. The CDR3 bases are TGTGCCAGCAGCTTCGACGTTGGAGCTTTCTTT.

The chain has TRBV4-2 and TRBJ1-2; D ambiguous. V was cut by 0 bases and J by 3 bases, with 8 bases left in between. There are 14 residues in the CDR3. CDR1 LGHNA and CDR2 YNFKEQ come from the germline V gene. CDR3 bases: TGTGCCAGCAGCCAAGATGGTCAGCACTATGGCTACACCTTC. It codes for CASSQDGQHYGYTF.

The V call is TRBV23-1, the J call TRBJ2-5; TRBD1 is a possible D gene (5 bases). The better agreement between TRBJ2-7 and the DNA end casts doubt on the J call. TRBV23-1 is annotated as an ORF whose role is uncertain. The CDR3 extends over 18 amino acids. The CDR3 nucleotides are TGCGCCAGCAGTCAACCGAGTCCCGGTAGGGGCGCTGTCTACGAGCAGTACTTC. As protein: CASSQPSPGRGAVYEQYF.

At least ten counts were recorded for this clonotype. The J gene is TRBJ2-3, the V gene TRBV7-2; D gene uncertain. This CDR3 contains 16 residues. V lost 6 bases and J lost 1, with 17 bases in between. Germline-derived CDR1 and CDR2 are SGHTA and FQGNSA. CDR3 nucleotides: TGTGCCAGCAGTTTCTCGAGGACGGCCCGCACAGATACGCAGTATTTT. Its translation: CASSFSRTARTDTQYF.

This rearrangement joins TRBV1 to TRBJ2-7. TRBV1 is flagged as a pseudogene. The CDR3 contains 16 residues. The CDR3 region is CTSSSRVLGGPYEQYF. CDR3 nucleotides: TGCACCAGCAGCTCTAGGGTCCTCGGAGGGCCATACGAGCAGTACTTC.

This clonotype has a handful of counts. The genes are TRBV5-1 and TRBJ2-1, with 8 bases matching TRBD1. V dropped 4 bases and J dropped 7; count of bases not matched to a gene: 7. The length of the CDR3 is 14 residues. The germline CDR1 and CDR2 sequences are SGHRS and YFSETQ. CDR3 sequence: CASSGEDRENEQFF. CDR3 sequence (DNA): TGCGCCAGCAGCGGTGAGGACAGGGAGAATGAGCAGTTCTTC.

Here the CDR3 reads CSVGQGNNEQFF. Here the CDR3 DNA reads TGCAGCGTTGGACAGGGGAACAATGAGCAGTTCTTC. The V call is TRBV29-1, the J call TRBJ2-5; the match to TRBD1 covers 8 bases. The DNA matches TRBJ2-1 better at its end, which makes the J call doubtful. The CDR3 totals 12 residues. Germline CDR1 and CDR2: SQVTM and ANQGSEA.